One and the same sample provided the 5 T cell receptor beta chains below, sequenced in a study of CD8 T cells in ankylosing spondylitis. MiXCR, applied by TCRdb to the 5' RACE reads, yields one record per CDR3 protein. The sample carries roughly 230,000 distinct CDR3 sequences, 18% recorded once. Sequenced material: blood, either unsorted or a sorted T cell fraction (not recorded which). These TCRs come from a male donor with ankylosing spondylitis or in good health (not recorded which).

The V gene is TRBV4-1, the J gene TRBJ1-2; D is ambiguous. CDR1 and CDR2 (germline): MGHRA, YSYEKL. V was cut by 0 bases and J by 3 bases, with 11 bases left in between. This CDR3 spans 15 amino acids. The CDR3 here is CASSQDPTEYYGYTF. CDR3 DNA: TGCGCCAGCAGCCAAGATCCCACGGAATACTATGGCTACACCTTC.

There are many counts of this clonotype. CDR3 DNA: TGCGCCAGCAGCCAAGATCCAAGACTACGGTACGAGCAGTACTTC. Protein sequence: CASSQDPRLRYEQYF. The J gene is TRBJ2-7, the V gene TRBV4-1, with a possible D match to TRBD2 (5 bases). Trimming removed 0 bases from V and 4 bases from J, with 13 bases in between. Germline V gene data show CDR1 as MGHRA and CDR2 as YSYEKL. This CDR3 contains 15 residues.

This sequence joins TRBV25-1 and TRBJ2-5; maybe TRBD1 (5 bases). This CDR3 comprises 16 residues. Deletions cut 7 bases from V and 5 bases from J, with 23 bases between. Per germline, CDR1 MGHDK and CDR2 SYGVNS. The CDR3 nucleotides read TGTGCCAGCAAAGGGGTTGTTCAAGGGAATCGGGAGACCCAGTACTTC. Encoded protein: CASKGVVQGNRETQYF. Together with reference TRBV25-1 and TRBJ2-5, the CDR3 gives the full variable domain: EADIYQTPRYLVIGTGKKITLECSQTMGHDKMYWYQQDPGMELHLIHYSYGVNSTEKGDLSSESTVSRIRTEHFPLTLESARPSHTSQYLCASKGVVQGNRETQYFGPGTRLLVL.

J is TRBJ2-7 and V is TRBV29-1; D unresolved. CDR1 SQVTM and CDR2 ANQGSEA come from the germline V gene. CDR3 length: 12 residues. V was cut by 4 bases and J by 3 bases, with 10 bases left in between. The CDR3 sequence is CSVVVAGYEQYF. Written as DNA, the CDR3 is TGCAGCGTTGTTGTAGCCGGCTACGAGCAGTACTTC.

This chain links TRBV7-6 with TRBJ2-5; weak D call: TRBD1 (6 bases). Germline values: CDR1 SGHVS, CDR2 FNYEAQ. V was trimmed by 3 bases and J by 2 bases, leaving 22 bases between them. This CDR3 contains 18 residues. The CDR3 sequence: CASSFPLMGSGDQETQYF. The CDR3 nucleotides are TGTGCCAGCAGCTTCCCTTTGATGGGGTCAGGGGATCAAGAGACCCAGTACTTC.